The 25 T cell receptor beta chains in this list originate from one sample, sequenced in a study of blood T cell repertoires in COVID-19. The data were produced by immunoSEQ multiplex PCR, yet TCRdb's version contains in-frame clones alone and is incomplete. Among about 220,000 clones listed, roughly 84% were seen once. Sequencing was carried out using PBMCs or T cells enriched from blood (not recorded which). The receptors were gathered from a woman between 40 and 55 years old who had recovered from COVID-19.

This chain joins TRBV5-1 and TRBJ2-3; TRBD1 aligns across 8 bases. Trimming at V came to 4 bases and at J to 4 bases, leaving 5 bases not matched to a gene. This CDR3 has 14 residues. Germline V gene sequence: CDR1 SGHRS, CDR2 YFSETQ. The DNA of the CDR3 is TGCGCCAGCAGCCCGACAGGGGTGTCAGATACGCAGTATTTT. It is translated as CASSPTGVSDTQYF. Using reference TRBV5-1 and TRBJ2-3 for the parts outside the CDR3, the full variable domain is KAGVTQTPRYLIKTRGQQVTLSCSPISGHRSVSWYQQTPGQGLQFLFEYFSETQRNKGNFPGRFSGRQFSNSRSEMNVSTLELGDSALYLCASSPTGVSDTQYFGPGTRLTVL.

The rearrangement joins TRBV6-4 to TRBJ2-2, with 8 bases fitting TRBD1. Germline V gene lookup returns CDR1 MRHNA and CDR2 SNTAGT. The CDR3 covers 14 residues. The V segment lost 3 bases and the J segment 4 bases; nucleotides outside the gene matches: 1. This CDR3 reads CASSETGGTGELFF. The CDR3 DNA reads TGTGCCAGCAGTGAAACAGGGGGCACCGGGGAGCTGTTTTTT.

This chain uses TRBV9 with TRBJ2-5; 11 positions agree with TRBD2. The CDR3 has 17 amino acids. CDR1 is SGDLS, CDR2 YYNGEE, per germline. Losses at the gene ends were 0 bases for V and 4 bases for J; bases not matched to a gene: 8. The CDR3 spells CASSVGNSGRAGETQYF. For the CDR3, the DNA is TGTGCCAGCAGCGTAGGCAATAGCGGGAGGGCGGGAGAGACCCAGTACTTC.

The gene calls are TRBV30 and TRBJ1-4, with 8 bases identical to TRBD1. The CDR3 has 14 amino acids. CDR1 is GTSNPN and CDR2 is SVGIG in the germline V gene (reference sequence). After removal of 5 bases from V and 7 bases from J, the junction contained 9 bases not matched to a gene. The CDR3 sequence: CAWDRGGLGEKLFF. CDR3 bases: TGTGCCTGGGACAGGGGCGGATTAGGTGAAAAACTGTTTTTT.

J is TRBJ2-2 and V is TRBV7-9, with TRBD2 matching 8 bases. V trimming: 10 bases; J trimming: 4 bases; junction bases outside the gene matches: 17. The length of the CDR3 is 17 residues. Germline CDR1 reads SEHNR; CDR2 reads FQNEAQ (reference sequence). As DNA, the CDR3 is TGTGCCACCAACGGCCGGGCGGGGGGACCACCCACCGGGGAGCTGTTTTTT. As protein: CATNGRAGGPPTGELFF.

J is TRBJ1-2 and V is TRBV11-3; D is ambiguous. The CDR3 sequence is 13 residues long. V lost 3 bases to trimming and J lost 8 bases, with 13 bases between them. Per germline, CDR1 SGHNT and CDR2 YENEEA. CDR3 sequence (DNA): TGTGCCAGCAGCTTCGGACTCGGCGGGGGCTACACCTTC. Protein sequence: CASSFGLGGGYTF.

This clone appeared once. The gene calls are TRBV12-3 or TRBV12-4 and TRBJ1-2, with D perhaps matching TRBD1 (6 bases). This CDR3 has 11 amino acids. V was cut by 7 bases and J by 8 bases, with 11 bases left in between. The chain's CDR3 is CASILGAGYTF. As DNA, the CDR3 is TGTGCCAGCATCCTGGGGGCGGGCTACACCTTC.

V usage is TRBV28 and J usage is TRBJ2-1; D uncertain. The V and J ends lost 2 bases and 10 bases respectively, with 6 bases between them. This CDR3 has 11 residues. CDR1 and CDR2 from the germline V gene are MDHEN and SYDVKM. Here the CDR3 reads CASSLLREQFF. The CDR3 nucleotides are TGTGCCAGCAGTTTACTGCGGGAGCAGTTCTTC.

The rearrangement uses TRBV19 and TRBJ1-1; possibly TRBD1 for D (5 bases). The CDR3 has 13 amino acids. Trimming removed 6 bases from V and 4 bases from J, with 12 bases in between. Per the germline V gene, CDR1 is LNHDA and CDR2 is SQIVND (reference sequence). CDR3 nucleotide sequence: TGTGCCAGTAGACGGGCAGGGATCACTGAAGCTTTCTTT. Translated: CASRRAGITEAFF.

CDR3 DNA sequence: TGTGCCAGCAGCTTAGAGACAGACACCGGGGAGCTGTTTTTT. It codes for CASSLETDTGELFF. The chain couples TRBV7-9 to TRBJ2-2, with D perhaps matching TRBD1 (5 bases). Germline assignment: CDR1 SEHNR and CDR2 FQNEAQ (reference sequence). Trimming removed 1 base from V and 3 bases from J, with 6 bases in between. The CDR3 consists of 14 residues. Drawing the rest from reference TRBV7-9 and TRBJ2-2, the complete variable domain is DTGVSQNPRHKITKRGQNVTFRCDPISEHNRLYWYRQTLGQGPEFLTYFQNEAQLEKSRLLSDRFSAERPKGSFSTLEIQRTEQGDSAMYLCASSLETDTGELFFGEGSRLTVL.

This chain links TRBV10-3 with TRBJ2-1; D not resolved. Germline V gives CDR1 ENHRY, CDR2 SYGVKD. The V and J ends lost 1 base and 5 bases respectively, with 3 bases between them. The CDR3 is 12 residues long. CDR3 in amino acids: CAISEYNNEQFF. The CDR3 nucleotides read TGTGCCATCAGTGAGTATAACAATGAGCAGTTCTTC.

The rearrangement joins TRBV28 to TRBJ1-1; no reliable D call. CDR1 MDHEN and CDR2 SYDVKM come from the germline V gene. V was pared by 7 bases and J by 4 bases, with 16 bases between. This CDR3 region has 14 residues. For the CDR3, the DNA is TGTGCCAGCACCCAAGATGCGGGAGGCACTGAAGCTTTCTTT. As protein: CASTQDAGGTEAFF.

This rearrangement joins TRBV4-3 to TRBJ1-1, with a possible D match to TRBD1 (6 bases). Germline V gives CDR1 LGHNA, CDR2 YSLEER. The CDR3 is made up of 13 amino acids. The ends were cut back, 4 bases at V and 8 bases at J, with 14 bases in the middle. The DNA for the CDR3 is TGCGCCAGCAGCCGGACAGCCAGGGGAGAAGCTTTCTTT. It is translated as CASSRTARGEAFF.

The V and J genes are TRBV6-5 and TRBJ1-6, with a weak D call TRBD1 (6 bases). This CDR3 has 14 amino acids. V was pared by 9 bases and J by 6 bases, with 15 bases between. Germline V gene lookup returns CDR1 MNHEY and CDR2 SVGAGI. CDR3 sequence (DNA): TGTGCCAGTAGTCGGACAGAACTTAATTCACCCCTCCACTTT. This sequence encodes CASSRTELNSPLHF.

J is TRBJ2-1 and V is TRBV7-8; 7 bases are a match to TRBD2. This CDR3 has 16 residues. Per germline, CDR1 SGHVS and CDR2 FQNEAQ. V gave up 1 base and J gave up 7 bases; unmatched junction bases: 10. CDR3 loop: CASSLGWYGGSNEQFF. Written as DNA, the CDR3 is TGTGCCAGCAGCTTAGGCTGGTACGGCGGGAGTAATGAGCAGTTCTTC. The whole variable domain, remainder taken from reference TRBV7-8 and TRBJ2-1, is GAGVSQSPRYKVAKRGQDVALRCDPISGHVSLFWYQQALGQGPEFLTYFQNEAQLDKSGLPSDRFFAERPEGSVSTLKIQRTQQEDSAVYLCASSLGWYGGSNEQFFGPGTRLTVL.

The CDR3 protein is CATLKQGARGNTIYF. The CDR3 coding sequence is TGTGCCACCCTAAAGCAAGGGGCGCGGGGAAACACCATATATTTT. This rearrangement joins TRBV24-1 to TRBJ1-3; tentative D call: TRBD1 (5 bases). The CDR3 length is 15 residues. Trimming cost V 9 bases and J 4 bases, with 18 bases left between them. Germline lookup yields CDR1 KGHDR and CDR2 SFDVKD.

This clone was detected once. The V call is TRBV11-3, the J call TRBJ2-5, with D possibly matching TRBD1 (5 bases). The CDR3 has 15 residues. Trimming pared 0 bases from V and 4 bases from J, leaving 12 bases between. CDR1 SGHNT and CDR2 YENEEA come from the germline V gene. The chain's CDR3 is CASSLDRRTPETQYF. The CDR3, as DNA: TGTGCCAGCAGCTTAGATAGGCGGACACCAGAGACCCAGTACTTC.

The V gene is TRBV7-2, the J gene TRBJ2-5; TRBD1 matches 7 bases. The CDR3 loop spans 15 amino acids. Germline lookup yields CDR1 SGHTA and CDR2 FQGNSA. V dropped 2 bases and J dropped 5; count of bases not matched to a gene: 8. This CDR3 reads CASSLRGQDGETQYF. DNA for the CDR3: TGTGCCAGCAGCTTAAGAGGACAGGATGGGGAGACCCAGTACTTC.

The chain joins TRBV7-2 to TRBJ1-1; tentatively, D is TRBD1 (5 bases). V lost 5 bases and J lost 6, with 13 bases in between. Germline assignment: CDR1 SGHTA and CDR2 FQGNSA. This CDR3 has 13 residues. This CDR3 is CASSVGTPAEAFF. CDR3 in DNA: TGTGCCAGCAGCGTTGGGACTCCCGCTGAAGCTTTCTTT.

J is TRBJ2-7 and V is TRBV7-8; the match to TRBD1 covers 7 bases. Germline V gene data show CDR1 as SGHVS and CDR2 as FQNEAQ. The CDR3 length is 15 residues. J gave up 1 base and V 4 bases, and 7 bases lay outside the gene matches. This chain's CDR3 is CASSSRQGSSYEQYF. In DNA, the CDR3 is TGTGCCAGCAGCTCCCGACAGGGCTCGTCCTACGAGCAGTACTTC.

The rearrangement joins TRBV5-1 to TRBJ1-2; TRBD1 might be the D (5 bases). Trimming removed 5 bases from V and 0 bases from J, with 11 bases in between. CDR1 and CDR2 (germline): SGHRS, YFSETQ. CDR3 size: 14 residues. Here the CDR3 reads CASSFDSTNYGYTF. CDR3 bases: TGCGCCAGCAGTTTCGACAGCACTAACTATGGCTACACCTTC.

V gene TRBV2 combines with J gene TRBJ1-5, with TRBD1 matching over 8 bases. CDR1 SNHLY and CDR2 FYNNEI come from the germline V gene. The V segment lost 6 bases and the J segment 4 bases; nucleotides outside the gene matches: 5. The CDR3 runs to 14 residues. The CDR3 reads CASRGTGLNQPQHF. The CDR3 DNA sequence: TGTGCCAGCAGAGGGACAGGATTGAATCAGCCCCAGCATTTT.

This chain links TRBV4-1 with TRBJ1-5; 11 nucleotides match TRBD1. Per germline, CDR1 MGHRA and CDR2 YSYEKL. The CDR3 is 18 amino acids. Unmatched junction bases numbered 9, after V lost 0 bases and J lost 5 bases. CDR3 DNA sequence: TGCGCCAGCAGCCAAGATTTCCGGACAGGGGGCGTGGATCAGCCCCAGCATTTT. Translation gives CASSQDFRTGGVDQPQHF.

The V call is TRBV5-4, the J call TRBJ2-2, with TRBD2 matching over 8 bases. CDR3 length: 14 residues. The junction had 1 base not matched to a gene; V was cut back by 6 bases and J by 0 bases. CDR1 is SGHNT and CDR2 is YYREEE in the germline V gene (reference sequence). This CDR3 reads CASNSGANTGELFF. CDR3 in DNA: TGTGCCAGCAATAGCGGGGCGAACACCGGGGAGCTGTTTTTT.

The V and J genes are TRBV3-1 (or the pseudogene TRBV3-2) and TRBJ2-7, with 11 bases lining up with TRBD1. The V gene's germline CDR1 is LGHDT and CDR2 YNNKEL (reference sequence). Trimming took 3 bases from V and 7 from J; bases not matched to a gene: 5. The CDR3 loop spans 14 amino acids. CDR3 protein: CASSQDRGPWEQYF. The CDR3 DNA reads TGTGCCAGCAGCCAGGACAGGGGGCCTTGGGAGCAGTACTTC.